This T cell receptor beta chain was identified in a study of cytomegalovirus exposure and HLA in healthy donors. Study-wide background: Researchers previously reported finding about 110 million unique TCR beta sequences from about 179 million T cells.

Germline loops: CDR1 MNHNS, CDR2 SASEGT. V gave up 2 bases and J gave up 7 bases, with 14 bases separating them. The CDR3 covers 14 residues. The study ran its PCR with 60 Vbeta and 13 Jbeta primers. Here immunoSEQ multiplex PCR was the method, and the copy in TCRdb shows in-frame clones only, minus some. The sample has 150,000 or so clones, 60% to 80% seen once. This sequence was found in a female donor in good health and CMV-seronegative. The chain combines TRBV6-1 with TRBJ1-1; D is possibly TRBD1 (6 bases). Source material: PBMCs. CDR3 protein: CASSEFGTKGEAFF. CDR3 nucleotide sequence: TGTGCCAGCAGTGAATTCGGGACAAAGGGTGAAGCTTTCTTT.